Listed below are T cell receptor beta chains from one sample, sequenced in a study of blood T cells in healthy people across ages. TCRdb ran MiXCR on the 5' RACE reads and lists one entry per CDR3 protein. The sample has around 800,000 distinct CDR3 sequences; about a quarter are singletons. Separately, the same data were catalogued under a study of T cells of mothers and their children.

The sequenced material came from blood. All receptors come from a boy aged 5-17 years in good health. Each CDR3 is given with its conserved first and last residue. Fields, in order: D gene, clone size, V gene, J gene, CDR3 protein, CDR3 DNA. The D gene is left open where the match is weak. Clone size appears in some rows only: once, few, many, or a class for an expanded clone.

>TRBD2|NA|TRBV19|TRBJ2-1
CASSIAGGRLEQFF
TGTGCCAGTAGTATAGCGGGGGGGCGGTTAGAGCAGTTCTTC
>NA|NA|TRBV7-6|TRBJ1-4
CASSFAVNEKLFF
TGTGCCAGCAGCTTCGCGGTGAATGAAAAACTGTTTTTT
>TRBD1|NA|TRBV6-5|TRBJ2-4
CASSYSTGQLAKNIQYF
TGTGCCAGCAGTTACTCGACGGGACAGCTAGCCAAAAACATTCAGTACTTC
>NA|NA|TRBV12-3/TRBV12-4|TRBJ2-3
CASSETGIADTQYF
TGTGCCAGCAGTGAAACAGGGATAGCAGATACGCAGTATTTT
>NA|NA|TRBV29-1|TRBJ1-4
CSALTATNEKLFF
TGCAGCGCTCTAACCGCAACTAACGAAAAACTGTTTTTT
>NA|NA|TRBV6-1|TRBJ2-7
CASIWGSSPSYEQYF
TGTGCCAGCATATGGGGCAGTTCCCCTTCCTACGAGCAGTACTTC
>NA|few|TRBV12-3/TRBV12-4|TRBJ2-1
CASRAYSSDNEQFF
TGTGCCAGCAGGGCGTATAGCAGCGACAATGAGCAGTTCTTC
>NA|few|TRBV5-6|TRBJ1-1
CASHLWENTEAFF
TGTGCCTCGCACCTATGGGAGAACACTGAAGCTTTCTTT
>NA|NA|TRBV30|TRBJ2-7
CAWRHKGAYEQYF
TGTGCCTGGAGACACAAAGGAGCGTACGAGCAGTACTTC
>TRBD2|NA|TRBV11-1|TRBJ2-1
CASSKSRLAGGMSSYNEQFF
TGTGCCAGCAGCAAATCACGGCTAGCGGGGGGGATGAGCTCCTACAATGAGCAGTTCTTC
>NA|NA|TRBV6-2/TRBV6-3|TRBJ1-1
CASSYRGGGGTEAFF
TGTGCCAGCAGTTACAGGGGCGGGGGGGGCACTGAAGCTTTCTTT
>TRBD2|NA|TRBV11-2|TRBJ2-5
CASRASGPDETQYF
TGTGCCAGCAGGGCTAGCGGCCCAGATGAGACCCAGTACTTC
>TRBD1|few|TRBV12-3/TRBV12-4|TRBJ1-4
CASSVAETGGRGEKLFF
TGTGCCAGCAGTGTCGCCGAGACAGGGGGCCGAGGAGAAAAACTGTTTTTT
>TRBD2|NA|TRBV6-5|TRBJ2-1
CASSYSNPGTSGGQFF
TGTGCCAGCAGTTACTCCAACCCCGGGACTAGCGGGGGGCAGTTCTTC
>NA|few|TRBV7-2|TRBJ2-5
CASSLDGTLQETQYF
TGTGCCAGCAGCTTAGACGGGACTCTCCAAGAGACCCAGTACTTC
>NA|NA|TRBV7-9|TRBJ1-3
CASIERGTIYF
TGTGCCAGCATTGAGAGGGGAACCATATATTTT
>TRBD2|few|TRBV12-3/TRBV12-4|TRBJ2-5
CASSLRAGGGKTQYF
TGTGCCAGCAGTTTACGAGCGGGGGGCGGGAAGACCCAGTACTTC
>NA|few|TRBV7-6|TRBJ2-3
CASSSGGRGADTQYF
TGTGCCAGCAGCTCCGGCGGTAGGGGGGCAGATACGCAGTATTTT
>NA|few|TRBV5-1|TRBJ1-4
CASSLSPTSNEKLFF
TGCGCCAGCAGCTTGAGCCCAACTTCTAATGAAAAACTGTTTTTT
>NA|few|TRBV12-3/TRBV12-4|TRBJ1-2
CASSEGTHQGYTF
TGTGCCAGCAGTGAAGGGACCCACCAAGGCTACACCTTC
>NA|few|TRBV10-2|TRBJ2-6
CASRTGGTGANVLTF
TGCGCCAGCAGGACTGGGGGGACTGGGGCCAACGTCCTGACTTTC
>NA|NA|TRBV27|TRBJ1-3
CASSTHRDPGNTIYF
TGTGCCAGCAGCACACACCGGGACCCTGGAAACACCATATATTTT
>NA|NA|TRBV6-5|TRBJ2-1
CASSYSGGATYNEQFF
TGTGCCAGCAGTTACTCTGGCGGGGCCACCTACAATGAGCAGTTCTTC
>TRBD2|many|TRBV7-2|TRBJ2-1
CASSLGVAGVYNEQFF
TGTGCCAGCAGCTTAGGAGTAGCGGGGGTTTACAATGAGCAGTTCTTC
>NA|NA|TRBV15|TRBJ1-2
CATSRGEFYGYTF
TGTGCCACCAGCAGAGGGGAGTTCTATGGCTACACCTTC
>NA|few|TRBV7-9|TRBJ1-2
CASSPWEPYGYTF
TGTGCCAGCAGCCCTTGGGAACCCTATGGCTACACCTTC
>NA|NA|TRBV7-2|TRBJ2-2
CASSLGGAAANTGELFF
TGTGCCAGCAGCTTAGGAGGGGCAGCCGCGAACACCGGGGAGCTGTTTTTT
>NA|NA|TRBV2|TRBJ2-5
CASSRSKETQYF
TGTGCCAGCAGCCGAAGTAAGGAGACCCAGTACTTC
>NA|NA|TRBV28|TRBJ1-1
CASSDRRGMNTEAFF
TGTGCCAGCAGTGATCGAAGGGGGATGAACACTGAAGCTTTCTTT
>NA|NA|TRBV3-1|TRBJ2-4
CASSQDKEGIQYF
TGTGCCAGCAGCCAAGACAAGGAGGGCATTCAGTACTTC
>NA|NA|TRBV30|TRBJ2-5
CAWTPEPEGETQYF
TGTGCCTGGACACCCGAGCCTGAGGGGGAGACCCAGTACTTC
>NA|NA|TRBV12-3/TRBV12-4|TRBJ1-6
CASSFGGNYNSPLHF
TGTGCCAGCAGTTTCGGGGGTAACTATAATTCACCCCTCCACTTT
>NA|NA|TRBV29-1|TRBJ2-2
CSVETGTMNTGELFF
TGCAGCGTTGAAACCGGGACAATGAACACCGGGGAGCTGTTTTTT
>NA|few|TRBV15|TRBJ1-2
CATSRDRRDYTF
TGTGCCACCAGCAGAGATCGACGGGACTACACCTTC
>NA|NA|TRBV4-2|TRBJ2-2
CTSSQDPGSTGELFF
TGTACCAGCAGCCAAGATCCGGGGAGCACCGGGGAGCTGTTTTTT
>TRBD1|NA|TRBV18|TRBJ2-7
CASSLGTGGTCEQYF
TGTGCCAGCTCACTCGGGACAGGTGGGACCTGCGAGCAGTACTTC
>NA|NA|TRBV20-1|TRBJ1-2
CSANRGGSENYGYTF
TGCAGTGCGAACCGGGGGGGCAGTGAGAACTATGGCTACACCTTC
>TRBD1|many|TRBV12-3/TRBV12-4|TRBJ1-1
CASSFGTGATEAFF
TGTGCCAGCAGTTTCGGCACAGGGGCCACTGAAGCTTTCTTT
>NA|NA|TRBV13|TRBJ2-1
CASSSFWVGNEQFF
TGTGCCAGCAGCTCCTTCTGGGTGGGGAATGAGCAGTTCTTC
>NA|NA|TRBV3-1|TRBJ1-4
CASSQPSNEKLFF
TGTGCCAGCAGCCAACCCAGTAATGAAAAACTGTTTTTT
>NA|few|TRBV2|TRBJ2-2
CASSDWGSGELFF
TGTGCCAGCAGTGACTGGGGATCCGGGGAGCTGTTTTTT
>NA|NA|TRBV19|TRBJ1-1
CASLAGKYTEAFF
TGTGCCAGTCTGGCCGGGAAGTACACTGAAGCTTTCTTT
>NA|few|TRBV29-1|TRBJ1-1
CSVGRGVGTEAFF
TGCAGCGTTGGGAGAGGGGTGGGCACTGAAGCTTTCTTT
>NA|NA|TRBV29-1|TRBJ2-2
CSGSTGTNTGELFF
TGCAGCGGTTCGACCGGGACAAACACCGGGGAGCTGTTTTTT
>NA|few|TRBV28|TRBJ2-5
CASSLLNQETQYF
TGTGCCAGCAGTCTCCTAAACCAAGAGACCCAGTACTTC
>NA|NA|TRBV18|TRBJ1-1
CASSPPGAWDTEAFF
TGTGCCAGCTCACCGCCCGGGGCCTGGGACACTGAAGCTTTCTTT
>NA|NA|TRBV7-2|TRBJ2-7
CASSLVGNSMSDEQYF
TGTGCCAGCAGCTTAGTCGGCAATAGCATGAGCGACGAGCAGTACTTC
>NA|few|TRBV6-1|TRBJ2-7
CASSQQYF
TGTGCCAGCAGCCAGCAGTACTTC
>NA|NA|TRBV27|TRBJ1-2
CASSGRRDYGYTF
TGTGCCAGCAGTGGACGGCGGGACTATGGCTACACCTTC
>NA|few|TRBV7-2|TRBJ2-3
CASSLGYGSSGTTDTQYF
TGTGCCAGCAGCTTAGGGTACGGTAGTAGCGGCACCACAGATACGCAGTATTTT
>NA|NA|TRBV15|TRBJ2-1
CATSRARSSYNEQFF
TGTGCCACCAGCAGAGCACGGAGTTCCTACAATGAGCAGTTCTTC
>TRBD1|few|TRBV29-1|TRBJ2-6
CSVVQGNGANVLTF
TGCAGCGTTGTACAGGGGAACGGGGCCAACGTCCTGACTTTC
>NA|few|TRBV4-2|TRBJ2-5
CASSQEGGLETQYF
TGTGCCAGCAGCCAAGAGGGGGGGCTAGAGACCCAGTACTTC